Below, 27 T cell receptor beta chains from the same sample are listed, as sequenced in a study of CD8+ T cells in alopecia areata (dated by TCRdb to between 2017 and 2018). The time point label corresponds to: roughly 24 weeks on oral tofacitinib. The meaning of the sample's treatment or condition label: oral pan-JAK inhibitor, 5-10 mg twice daily. Preparation of the library involved the immunoSEQ multiplex PCR assay. RNA was extracted from all samples and reverse transcribed into cDNA, which served as template for TCR sequencing. Sourced from immuneACCESS, this table was stored by TCRdb with only in-frame sequences that have V and J called. A share of the clones is absent; for the studies checked, an unresolved V gene accounts for under half, and the remainder has no known explanation. The sample yields some 95,000 clones; 44% were counted once. In total, the top ten clones hold roughly 18% of the sample.

The specimen comprised CD8+ T cells sorted from blood, sampled at week 24, from a patient treated with tofacitinib. All receptors derive from a human donor with alopecia areata.

The rearrangement joins TRBV5-4 to TRBJ2-1; 12 bases are shared with TRBD2. Germline V gene data show CDR1 as SGHNT and CDR2 as YYREEE (reference sequence). CDR3 length: 15 amino acids. Trimming took 2 bases from V and 5 from J; bases not matched to a gene: 2. CDR3 in DNA: TGTGCCAGCAGCTTTGGGACTAGCGGGCACAATGAGCAGTTCTTC. As protein: CASSFGTSGHNEQFF.

The chain has TRBV27 and TRBJ2-3; D remains unclear. Germline CDR1 reads MNHEY; CDR2 reads SMNVEV (reference sequence). CDR3 length equals 17 residues. V shed 6 bases and J shed 2 bases, with 21 bases lying between them. The CDR3 loop reads CASRPENVARVTDTQYF. CDR3 coding DNA: TGTGCCAGCAGGCCAGAAAATGTCGCTCGGGTCACAGATACGCAGTATTTT.

The CDR3 spells CASSRGGPSYNEQFF. The DNA of the CDR3 is TGTGCCAGCAGCCGAGGGGGGCCTTCCTACAATGAGCAGTTCTTC. The chain joins TRBV7-9 to TRBJ2-1; perhaps D is TRBD1 or TRBD2 (6 bases each). CDR1 is SEHNR, CDR2 FQNEAQ, per germline (reference sequence). This CDR3 comprises 15 residues. V was clipped by 5 bases and J by 1 base, with 12 bases between them.

The gene calls are TRBV27 and TRBJ2-7; a possible D gene is TRBD2 (6 bases). Germline values: CDR1 MNHEY, CDR2 SMNVEV (reference sequence). There are 14 residues in the CDR3. With 3 bases removed from V and 6 bases from J, the gap between germline ends came to 15 bases. CDR3 in DNA: TGTGCCAGCAGTTTGGGAGGCTTCCCGCTCGAGCAGTACTTC. Translation: CASSLGGFPLEQYF.

This clone was observed a few times. J is TRBJ1-1 and V is TRBV9, with no clear D. The V and J ends lost 0 bases and 5 bases respectively, with 17 bases between them. Germline CDR1 is SGDLS and CDR2 is YYNGEE. The CDR3 length is 16 residues. CDR3 protein: CASSVVSAGTGTEAFF. The CDR3 DNA sequence: TGTGCCAGCAGCGTAGTATCGGCAGGAACGGGGACTGAAGCTTTCTTT.

This clone has just a few counts. The chain links TRBV11-2 to TRBJ2-5; 7 bases align to TRBD2. Germline loops: CDR1 SGHAT, CDR2 FQNNGV. There are 16 residues in the CDR3. Losses at the gene ends were 3 bases for V and 3 bases for J; bases not matched to a gene: 10. The CDR3 DNA reads TGTGCCAGCAGCTTGGCTAGCGGAGAGATCAAAGAGACCCAGTACTTC. Translating gives CASSLASGEIKETQYF. The full variable domain, its missing parts supplied by reference TRBV11-2 and TRBJ2-5, is EAGVAQSPRYKIIEKRQSVAFWCNPISGHATLYWYQQILGQGPKLLIQFQNNGVVDDSQLPKDRFSAERLKGVDSTLKIQPAKLEDSAVYLCASSLASGEIKETQYFGPGTRLLVL.

The chain has TRBV29-1 and TRBJ2-7; D perhaps matches TRBD2 (5 bases). CDR3 length: 15 residues. The germline CDR1 and CDR2 sequences are SQVTM and ANQGSEA. The V and J ends lost 0 bases and 2 bases respectively, with 14 bases between them. The CDR3 DNA follows: TGCAGCGTTGAAGATCCCGAGGGTGTCACCTACGAGCAGTACTTC. This gives the protein CSVEDPEGVTYEQYF.

In its sample, this clone was seen once. The chain carries TRBV7-2 and TRBJ2-7; D possibly matches TRBD1 or TRBD2 (5 bases each). Trimming removed 6 bases at V and 7 bases at J, with 16 bases between. From germline, CDR1 is SGHTA and CDR2 FQGNSA. This CDR3 contains 13 residues. CDR3 bases: TGTGCCAGCAGTCGACGGGGCAAGGAGGAGCAGTACTTC. It specifies CASSRRGKEEQYF.

V and J are TRBV27 and TRBJ2-2; possibly TRBD2 for D (5 bases). The V end was cut by 3 bases, the J end by 4 bases, with 12 bases between. CDR1 and CDR2 (germline): MNHEY, SMNVEV (reference sequence). This CDR3 is built from 15 residues. CDR3 DNA sequence: TGTGCCAGCAGTTTTTTGGGAGTGGGCACCGGGGAGCTGTTTTTT. Amino acids: CASSFLGVGTGELFF.

This chain joins TRBV4-1 and TRBJ1-2, with 7 bases that match TRBD1. The CDR3 spans 12 residues. Germline-derived CDR1 and CDR2 are MGHRA and YSYEKL. Trimming cost V 3 bases and J 14 bases; bases outside gene matches: 9. The chain's CDR3 is CASSHPGQDVTF. For the CDR3, the DNA is TGCGCCAGCAGCCACCCTGGACAGGACGTTACCTTC.

The chain employs TRBV30 and TRBJ2-1; D possibly matches TRBD1 or TRBD2 (6 bases each). CDR3 size: 15 residues. CDR1 and CDR2 (germline): GTSNPN, SVGIG (reference sequence). V lost 5 bases, J lost 2 bases, and 16 bases lay in between. This CDR3 is CAWGGLPSAYNEQFF. The CDR3, as DNA: TGTGCCTGGGGGGGGCTCCCTTCGGCCTACAATGAGCAGTTCTTC.

Concerning this clone: Distinct nucleotide sequences in the sample also encode this CDR3. The V call is TRBV27, the J call TRBJ2-3; TRBD2 matches 12 bases. The germline gives CDR1 MNHEY, CDR2 SMNVEV (reference sequence). V lost 5 bases to trimming and J lost 3 bases; unmatched junction nucleotides: 3. The CDR3 contains 15 residues. CDR3 in DNA: TGTGCCAGCAGTCTCGGGACTAGCGGGACAGATACGCAGTATTTT. It translates to CASSLGTSGTDTQYF.

The chain links TRBV5-6 to TRBJ1-1; no clear D gene. V was pared by 2 bases and J by 6 bases, with 8 bases between. The germline CDR1 and CDR2 sequences are SGHDT and YYEEEE. The length of the CDR3 is 12 residues. The CDR3 nucleotides read TGTGCCAGCAGCTTCGGACGAGCTGAAGCTTTCTTT. This codes for CASSFGRAEAFF.

The gene calls are TRBV4-1 and TRBJ1-1; 7 bases are shared with TRBD1. With V trimmed by 5 bases and J by 8 bases, 5 bases remained unmatched. The CDR3 spans 12 residues. In germline, CDR1 is MGHRA, CDR2 YSYEKL. CDR3 sequence reads: CASSLPDREAFF. DNA of the CDR3: TGCGCCAGCAGCTTACCGGACAGGGAAGCTTTCTTT.

V usage is TRBV4-3 and J usage is TRBJ2-3; D is uncertain. The CDR3 covers 14 residues. Per the germline V gene, CDR1 is LGHNA and CDR2 is YSLEER. V lost 6 bases, J lost 6 bases, and 16 bases lay in between. The CDR3 DNA reads TGCGCCAGCAGTTCATTTACCCCTTTGGATACGCAGTATTTT. This translates into CASSSFTPLDTQYF.

The CDR3 protein is CASSQGLGTGAYEQYF. As DNA, the CDR3 is TGCGCCAGCAGCCAAGGCCTCGGGACAGGGGCCTACGAGCAGTACTTC. The V call is TRBV4-1, the J call TRBJ2-7, with 10 bases identical to TRBD1. The CDR3 runs to 16 residues. Germline V gives CDR1 MGHRA, CDR2 YSYEKL. The J segment lost 2 bases and the V segment lost 1 base, leaving 5 bases of the junction unmatched.

The chain combines TRBV29-1 with TRBJ2-5; tentatively, D is TRBD2 (6 bases). The CDR3 has 13 residues. Germline-derived CDR1 and CDR2 are SQVTM and ANQGSEA. V was cut by 6 bases and J by 2 bases, with 13 bases left in between. The CDR3 reads CSVIRDSQETQYF. CDR3 nucleotides: TGCAGCGTGATTCGGGACTCACAAGAGACCCAGTACTTC.

This clone was observed a handful of times. The J gene is TRBJ1-2, the V gene TRBV29-1, with D tentatively TRBD1 (5 bases). Germline V gene lookup returns CDR1 SQVTM and CDR2 ANQGSEA. The CDR3 totals 12 residues. The V end was cut by 6 bases, the J end by 6 bases, with 14 bases between. The CDR3 protein is CSVRQKGDGYTF. Here the CDR3 DNA reads TGCAGCGTGCGACAGAAAGGAGATGGCTACACCTTC.

J is TRBJ2-7 and V is TRBV11-1; 12 positions agree with TRBD2. The CDR3 is made up of 17 amino acids. Germline-derived CDR1 and CDR2 are SGHAT and FQDESV (reference sequence). V gave up 6 bases and J gave up 3 bases; unmatched junction bases: 12. CDR3 loop: CASRTGLAGARVYEQYF. CDR3 nucleotides: TGTGCCAGCAGGACGGGACTAGCGGGTGCTCGGGTCTACGAGCAGTACTTC.

Only a few counts were recorded for this clone. The chain joins TRBV29-1 to TRBJ2-7; 10 bases line up with TRBD1. V was clipped by 1 base and J by 11 bases; unmatched bases: 2. The CDR3 is 11 amino acids. The germline V gene has CDR1 SQVTM and CDR2 ANQGSEA. CDR3 protein: CSVEGGTGEYF. The CDR3 DNA reads TGCAGCGTTGAAGGAGGGACAGGGGAGTACTTC.

This clone turned up a few times. The chain joins TRBV7-9 to TRBJ2-7; D gene uncertain. Germline values: CDR1 SEHNR, CDR2 FQNEAQ (reference sequence). V lost 5 bases and J lost 3, with 8 bases in between. The CDR3 consists of 12 residues. The CDR3 spells CASSHDDYEQYF. The CDR3, as DNA: TGTGCCAGCAGCCACGATGACTACGAGCAGTACTTC.

The chain recombines TRBV9 with TRBJ2-5; tentative D call: TRBD1 (6 bases). The germline V gene encodes CDR1 SGDLS and CDR2 YYNGEE. This CDR3 region has 16 residues. V was clipped by 2 bases and J by 7 bases, with 21 bases between them. This chain's CDR3 is CASSVLDSNSPGTQYF. The CDR3 region has the DNA TGTGCCAGCAGCGTTTTGGACAGCAACTCCCCGGGGACCCAGTACTTC.

This clone has more than one count but fewer than ten. The chain couples TRBV6-1 to TRBJ2-3; the match to TRBD1 covers 9 bases. This CDR3 is built from 15 residues. J was trimmed by 3 bases and V by 8 bases; bases with no gene match: 9. Germline V gives CDR1 MNHNS, CDR2 SASEGT. The DNA of the CDR3 is TGTGCCAGCCAGAAACACAGGGGGCCGACAGATACGCAGTATTTT. It specifies CASQKHRGPTDTQYF.

The sample holds a few counts of this clone. J is TRBJ2-7 and V is TRBV6-1; tentative D call: TRBD2 (5 bases). Trimming stripped 4 bases from V and 3 bases from J, with 19 bases between. Germline CDR1 and CDR2: MNHNS and SASEGT. This CDR3 spans 16 amino acids. CDR3 protein: CASSAPRASSNYEQYF. The CDR3 nucleotides read TGTGCCAGCAGTGCCCCACGGGCTAGCAGTAACTACGAGCAGTACTTC.

There are a few counts of this clone. This chain uses TRBV28 with TRBJ2-7; D not certain. The CDR3 has 17 residues. V was pared by 4 bases and J by 0 bases, with 19 bases between. The germline V gene encodes CDR1 MDHEN and CDR2 SYDVKM. CDR3 nucleotides: TGTGCCAGCAGTTACGATAGGGCAGGCTTGAGCTCCTACGAGCAGTACTTC. Residues: CASSYDRAGLSSYEQYF.

The gene calls are TRBV29-1 and TRBJ2-7, with 10 bases that match TRBD2. Germline CDR1 and CDR2: SQVTM and ANQGSEA. With V trimmed by 7 bases and J by 0 bases, 9 bases remained unmatched. The length of the CDR3 is 15 residues. Here the CDR3 reads CSALGWTSGSYEQYF. As DNA, the CDR3 is TGCAGCGCCCTGGGGTGGACTAGCGGCTCCTACGAGCAGTACTTC.

The rearrangement joins TRBV2 to TRBJ2-1; D may be TRBD2 (5 bases). The V end was cut by 6 bases, the J end by 8 bases, with 11 bases between. Germline V CDR1 and CDR2: SNHLY, FYNNEI. The CDR3 is made up of 12 amino acids. The CDR3 bases are TGTGCCAGCAGGGTGACTATCGATGAGCAGTTCTTC. Its protein is CASRVTIDEQFF.